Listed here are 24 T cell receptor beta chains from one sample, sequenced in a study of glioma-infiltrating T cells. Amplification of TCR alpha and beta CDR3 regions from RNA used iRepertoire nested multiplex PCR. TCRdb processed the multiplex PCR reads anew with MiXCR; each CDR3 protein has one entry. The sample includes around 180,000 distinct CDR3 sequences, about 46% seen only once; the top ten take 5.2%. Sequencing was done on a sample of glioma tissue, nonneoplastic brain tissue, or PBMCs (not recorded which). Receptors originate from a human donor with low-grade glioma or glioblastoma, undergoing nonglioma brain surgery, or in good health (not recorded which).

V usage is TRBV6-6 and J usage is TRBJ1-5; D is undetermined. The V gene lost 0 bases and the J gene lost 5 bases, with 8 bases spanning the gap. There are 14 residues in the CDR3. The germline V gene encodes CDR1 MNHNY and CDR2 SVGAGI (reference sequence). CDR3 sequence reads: CASSYSKEDQPQHF. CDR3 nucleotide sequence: TGTGCCAGCAGTTACTCGAAGGAGGATCAGCCCCAGCATTTT.

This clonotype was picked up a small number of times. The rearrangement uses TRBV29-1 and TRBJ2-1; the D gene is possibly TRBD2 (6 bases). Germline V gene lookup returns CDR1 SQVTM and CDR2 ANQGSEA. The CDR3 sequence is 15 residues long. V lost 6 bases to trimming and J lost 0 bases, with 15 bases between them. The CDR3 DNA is TGCAGCGTGGAGGGGCACTCGAGCTCCTACAATGAGCAGTTCTTC. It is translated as CSVEGHSSSYNEQFF.

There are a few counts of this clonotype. The CDR3 sequence is CASSWTGTSGNEQFF. Here the CDR3 DNA reads TGTGCCAGCAGCTGGACCGGGACTAGCGGCAATGAGCAGTTCTTC. The rearrangement joins TRBV2 to TRBJ2-1; 11 bases align to TRBD2. V shed 6 bases, J shed 6 bases, and the junction held 7 bases outside the gene matches. CDR1 is SNHLY and CDR2 is FYNNEI in the germline V gene. The CDR3 is 15 amino acids.

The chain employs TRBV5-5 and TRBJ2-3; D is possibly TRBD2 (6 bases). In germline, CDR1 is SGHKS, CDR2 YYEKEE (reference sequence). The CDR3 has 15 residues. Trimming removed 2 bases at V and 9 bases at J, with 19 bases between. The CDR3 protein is CASSFASSDTWTQYF. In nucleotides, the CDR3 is TGTGCCAGCAGCTTCGCTTCTAGCGATACCTGGACGCAGTATTTT.

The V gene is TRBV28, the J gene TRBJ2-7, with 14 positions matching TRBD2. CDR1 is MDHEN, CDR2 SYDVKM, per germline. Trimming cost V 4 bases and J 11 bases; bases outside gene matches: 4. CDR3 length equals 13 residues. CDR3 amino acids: CASSSGLAGVKYF. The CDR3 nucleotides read TGTGCCAGCAGTTCGGGACTAGCGGGAGTAAAGTACTTC.

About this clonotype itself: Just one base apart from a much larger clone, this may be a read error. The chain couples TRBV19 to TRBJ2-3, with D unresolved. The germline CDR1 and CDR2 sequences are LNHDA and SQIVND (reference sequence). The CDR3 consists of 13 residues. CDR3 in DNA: TGTGCCAGTAGTTGGGGTAGCAGAGATACGCAGTATTTT. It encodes CASSWGSRDTQYF.

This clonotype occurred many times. The CDR3 protein is CASSLDLHPEYEQYF. CDR3 nucleotides: TGTGCCAGCAGCTTAGATTTGCACCCTGAATACGAGCAGTACTTC. The J gene is TRBJ2-7, the V gene TRBV7-8; D call uncertain. Germline V gene sequence: CDR1 SGHVS, CDR2 FQNEAQ. Trimming stripped 1 base from V and 4 bases from J, with 14 bases between. The CDR3 runs to 15 residues.

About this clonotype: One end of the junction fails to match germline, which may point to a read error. The CDR3 nucleotides read TGTGCCAGCAGCCAAGGGAAGCGCTACAACTTC. Protein: CASSQGKRYNF. V and J are TRBV14 and TRBJ1-2; D uncertain. From germline, CDR1 is SGHDN and CDR2 FVKESK. The CDR3 extends over 11 amino acids. Together with reference TRBV14 and TRBJ1-2, the CDR3 gives the full variable domain: EAGVTQFPSHSVIEKGQTVTLRCDPISGHDNLYWYRRVMGKEIKFLLHFVKESKQDESGMPNNRFLAERTGGTYSTLKVQPAELEDSGVYFCASSQGKRYNFGSGTRLTVV.

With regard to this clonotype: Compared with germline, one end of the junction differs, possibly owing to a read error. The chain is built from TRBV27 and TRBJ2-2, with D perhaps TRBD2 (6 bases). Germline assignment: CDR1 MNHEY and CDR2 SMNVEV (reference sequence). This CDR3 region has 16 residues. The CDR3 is CASSFRLESNTVELFF. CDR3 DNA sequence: TGTGCCAGCAGTTTCCGACTAGAGTCAAACACCGTGGAGCTGTTTTTT.

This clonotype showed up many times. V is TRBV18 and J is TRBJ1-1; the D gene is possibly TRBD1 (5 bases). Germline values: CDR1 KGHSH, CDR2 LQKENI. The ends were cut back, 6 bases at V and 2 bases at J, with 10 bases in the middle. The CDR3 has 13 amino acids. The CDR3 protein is CASSSGINTEAFF. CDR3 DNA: TGTGCCAGCTCTTCAGGGATTAACACTGAAGCTTTCTTT.

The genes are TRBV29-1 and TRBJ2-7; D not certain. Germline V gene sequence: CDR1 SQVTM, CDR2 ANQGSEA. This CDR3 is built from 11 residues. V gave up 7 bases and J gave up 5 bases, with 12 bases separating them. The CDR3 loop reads CSGQVFDEQYF. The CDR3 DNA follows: TGCAGCGGTCAGGTTTTCGACGAGCAGTACTTC.

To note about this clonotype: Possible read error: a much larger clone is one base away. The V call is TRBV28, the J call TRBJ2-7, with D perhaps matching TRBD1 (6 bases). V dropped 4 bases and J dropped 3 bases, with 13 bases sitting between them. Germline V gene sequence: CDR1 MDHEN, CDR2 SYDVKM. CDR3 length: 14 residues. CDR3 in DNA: TGTGCCAGCAGTTCTGTGAGACAGGTCTACGAGCAGTACTTC. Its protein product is CASSSVRQVYEQYF.

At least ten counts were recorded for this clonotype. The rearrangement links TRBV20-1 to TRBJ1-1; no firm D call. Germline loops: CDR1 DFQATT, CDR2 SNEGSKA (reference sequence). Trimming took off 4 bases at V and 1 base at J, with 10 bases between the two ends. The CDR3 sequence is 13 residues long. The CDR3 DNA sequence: TGCAGTGCTATTCCGGGAGAGAACACTGAAGCTTTCTTT. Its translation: CSAIPGENTEAFF.

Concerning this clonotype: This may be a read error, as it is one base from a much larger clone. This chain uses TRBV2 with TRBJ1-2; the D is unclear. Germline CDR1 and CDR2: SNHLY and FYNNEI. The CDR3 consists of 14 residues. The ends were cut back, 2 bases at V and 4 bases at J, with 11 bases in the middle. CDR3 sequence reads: CASSESGWVYGYTF. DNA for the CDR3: TGTGCCAGCAGTGAATCTGGCTGGGTCTATGGCTACACCTTC.

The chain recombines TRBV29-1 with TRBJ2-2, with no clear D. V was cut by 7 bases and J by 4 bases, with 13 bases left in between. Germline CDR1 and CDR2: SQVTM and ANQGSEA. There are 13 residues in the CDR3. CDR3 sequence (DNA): TGCAGCGCCGCCTCACCCGGCACCGGGGAGCTGTTTTTT. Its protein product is CSAASPGTGELFF.

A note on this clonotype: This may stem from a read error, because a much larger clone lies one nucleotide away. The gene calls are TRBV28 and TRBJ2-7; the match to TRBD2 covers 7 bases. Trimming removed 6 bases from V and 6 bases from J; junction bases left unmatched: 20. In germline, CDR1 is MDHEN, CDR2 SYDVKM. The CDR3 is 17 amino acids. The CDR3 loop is CASSPHWTRGRAGEQYF. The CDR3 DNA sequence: TGTGCCAGCAGCCCTCACTGGACTAGAGGGAGGGCTGGCGAGCAGTACTTC. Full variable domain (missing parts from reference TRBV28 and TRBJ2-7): DVKVTQSSRYLVKRTGEKVFLECVQDMDHENMFWYRQDPGLGLRLIYFSYDVKMKEKGDIPEGYSVSREKKERFSLILESASTNQTSMYLCASSPHWTRGRAGEQYFGPGTRLTVT.

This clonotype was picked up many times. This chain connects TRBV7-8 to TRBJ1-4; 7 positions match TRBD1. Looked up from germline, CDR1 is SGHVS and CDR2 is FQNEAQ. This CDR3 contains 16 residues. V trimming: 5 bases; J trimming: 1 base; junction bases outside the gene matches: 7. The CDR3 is CASSTNDRETNEKLFF. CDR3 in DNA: TGTGCCAGCAGCACTAATGACAGGGAAACTAATGAAAAACTGTTTTTT.

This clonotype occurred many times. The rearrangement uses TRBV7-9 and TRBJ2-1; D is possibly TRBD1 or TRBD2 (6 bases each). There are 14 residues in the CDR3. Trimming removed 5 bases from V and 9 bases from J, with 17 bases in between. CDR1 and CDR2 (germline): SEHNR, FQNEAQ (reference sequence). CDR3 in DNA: TGTGCCAGCAGCCCGGTTAATGGAGGGGGTGAGCAGTTCTTC. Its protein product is CASSPVNGGGEQFF.

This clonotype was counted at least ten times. The CDR3 sequence is CSASKEAGDTYGYTF. CDR3 nucleotide sequence: TGCAGTGCTAGTAAGGAGGCAGGGGATACCTATGGCTACACCTTC. The chain couples TRBV20-1 to TRBJ1-2, with D maybe TRBD1 (6 bases). V lost 3 bases and J 4 bases, leaving 18 bases between the germline ends. Germline CDR1 DFQATT, CDR2 SNEGSKA (reference sequence). The CDR3 covers 15 residues.

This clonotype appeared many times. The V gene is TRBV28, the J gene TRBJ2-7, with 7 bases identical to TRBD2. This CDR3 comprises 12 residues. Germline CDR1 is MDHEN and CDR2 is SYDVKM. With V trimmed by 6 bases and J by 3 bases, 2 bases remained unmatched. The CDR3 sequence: CASRWDYYEQYF. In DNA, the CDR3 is TGTGCCAGCAGATGGGACTACTACGAGCAGTACTTC.

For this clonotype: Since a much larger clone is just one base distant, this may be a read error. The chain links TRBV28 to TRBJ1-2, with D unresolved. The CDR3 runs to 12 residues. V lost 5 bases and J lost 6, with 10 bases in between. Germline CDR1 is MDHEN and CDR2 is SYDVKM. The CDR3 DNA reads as TGTGCCAGCAGTCCCCCCGTACATGGCTACACCTTC. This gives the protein CASSPPVHGYTF.

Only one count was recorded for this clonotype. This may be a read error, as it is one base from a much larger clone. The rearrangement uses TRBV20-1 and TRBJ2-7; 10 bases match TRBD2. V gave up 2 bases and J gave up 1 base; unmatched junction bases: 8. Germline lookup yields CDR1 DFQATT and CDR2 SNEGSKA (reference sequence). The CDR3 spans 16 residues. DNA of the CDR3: TGCAGTGCTAGAAAGCCGGGACTAGCGAGATCCTACGAGCAGTACTTC. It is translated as CSARKPGLARSYEQYF.

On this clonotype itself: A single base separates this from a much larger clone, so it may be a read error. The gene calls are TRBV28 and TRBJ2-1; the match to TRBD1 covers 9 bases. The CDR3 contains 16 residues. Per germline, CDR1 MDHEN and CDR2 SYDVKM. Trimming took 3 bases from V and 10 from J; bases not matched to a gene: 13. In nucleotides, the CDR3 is TGTGCCAGCAGTTTGCACGGGACAGGGCCATACAGGGAGCAGTTCTTC. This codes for CASSLHGTGPYREQFF.

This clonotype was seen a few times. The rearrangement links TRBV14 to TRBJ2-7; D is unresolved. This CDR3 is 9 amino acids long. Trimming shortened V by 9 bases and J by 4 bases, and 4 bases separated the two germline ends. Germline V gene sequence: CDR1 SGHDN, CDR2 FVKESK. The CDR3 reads CARGYEQYF. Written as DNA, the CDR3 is TGTGCCAGGGGGTACGAGCAGTACTTC.